This T cell receptor beta chain came from a study of blood T cell repertoires in COVID-19. Some clones are missing from TCRdb's copy, which holds only in-frame ones; the method was immunoSEQ multiplex PCR. The sample contains a few hundred thousand clones, roughly 85% of which appear only once. Trimming at V came to 4 bases and at J to 0 bases, leaving 5 bases not matched to a gene. The CDR3 spans 16 residues. In germline, CDR1 is WSHSY, CDR2 SAAADI. This clonotype originated in a woman under 30 with acute or convalescent COVID-19. Sample: peripheral blood. The chain combines TRBV10-2 with TRBJ1-5, with 8 bases lining up with TRBD1. The chain's CDR3 is CASSADREYSNQPQHF. In DNA form, the CDR3 reads TGCGCCAGCAGTGCGGACAGGGAGTATAGCAATCAGCCCCAGCATTTT.